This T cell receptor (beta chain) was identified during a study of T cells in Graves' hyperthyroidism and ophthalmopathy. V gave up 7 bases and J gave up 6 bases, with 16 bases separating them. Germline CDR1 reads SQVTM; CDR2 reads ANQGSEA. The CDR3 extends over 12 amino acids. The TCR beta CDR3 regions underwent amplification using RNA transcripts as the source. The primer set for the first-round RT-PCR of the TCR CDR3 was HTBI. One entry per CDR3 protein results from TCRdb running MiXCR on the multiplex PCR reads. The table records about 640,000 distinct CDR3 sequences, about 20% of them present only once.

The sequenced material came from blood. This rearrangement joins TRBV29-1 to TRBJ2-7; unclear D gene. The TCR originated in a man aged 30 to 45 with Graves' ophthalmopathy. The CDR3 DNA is TGCAGCGCCGAGCTGGGGTTTGGCGAGCAGTACTTC. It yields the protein CSAELGFGEQYF.